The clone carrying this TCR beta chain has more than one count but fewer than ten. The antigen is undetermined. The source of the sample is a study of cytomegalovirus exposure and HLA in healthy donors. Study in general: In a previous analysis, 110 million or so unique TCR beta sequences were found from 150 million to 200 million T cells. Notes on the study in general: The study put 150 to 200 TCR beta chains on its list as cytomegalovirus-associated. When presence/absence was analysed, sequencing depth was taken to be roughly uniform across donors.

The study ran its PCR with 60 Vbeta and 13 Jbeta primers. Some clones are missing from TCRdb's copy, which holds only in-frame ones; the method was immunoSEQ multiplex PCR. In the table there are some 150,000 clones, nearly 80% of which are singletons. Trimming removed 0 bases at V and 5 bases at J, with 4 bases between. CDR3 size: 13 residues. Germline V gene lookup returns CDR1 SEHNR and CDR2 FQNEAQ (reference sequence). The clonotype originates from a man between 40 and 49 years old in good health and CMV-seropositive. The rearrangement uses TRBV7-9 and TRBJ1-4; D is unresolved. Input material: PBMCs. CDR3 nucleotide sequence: TGTGCCAGCAGCTTAGCCCTAAATGAAAAACTGTTTTTT. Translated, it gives CASSLALNEKLFF. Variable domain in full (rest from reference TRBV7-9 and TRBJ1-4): DTGVSQNPRHKITKRGQNVTFRCDPISEHNRLYWYRQTLGQGPEFLTYFQNEAQLEKSRLLSDRFSAERPKGSFSTLEIQRTEQGDSAMYLCASSLALNEKLFFGSGTQLSVL.